This T cell receptor beta chain was obtained from a study of metastatic and nonmetastatic thyroid tumors. At the level of the study: Across peripheral blood and tumor or nodule tissue samples taken from malignant and benign thyroid patients, the repertoires were compared with one another.

The table lists this clone with many counts. Its antigen is not known. Source study methods: Clinicopathological groups differed in CDR3, with these differences serving to build a distant-metastasis classifier for papillary thyroid cancer. TCRdb reanalyzed the PCR reads with MiXCR. The V and J calls reflect TCRdb's pipeline rather than the authors' work. The sample lists roughly 64,000 clones, more than 3.5% seen once, with about a fifth in the top ten. No treatment had been given to any patient before thyroid surgery. There are 16 residues in the CDR3. V was pared by 8 bases and J by 9 bases, with 29 bases between. Germline values: CDR1 GTSNPN, CDR2 SVGIG (reference sequence). Study results and limitations: Patients with malignant thyroid tumors reportedly had significantly higher TCR beta diversity than those with benign nodules, in blood and tumor.

The source material was blood. The clonotype was recovered from a female donor with papillary thyroid cancer or a benign thyroid nodule (not recorded which). Some clones in this sample may be carry-over from other donors' samples. The chain uses TRBV30 and TRBJ2-1; TRBD2 is a possible D gene (6 bases). The CDR3, as DNA: TGTGCCATAAGGGCGACGGGACTCACCAAACGGGGTGAGCAGTTCTTC. Encoded protein: CAIRATGLTKRGEQFF. The whole variable domain, filled in from reference TRBV30 and TRBJ2-1, reads SQTIHQWPATLVQPVGSPLSLECTVEGTSNPNLYWYRQAAGRGLQLLFYSVGIGQISSEVPQNLSASRPQDRQFILSSKKLLLSDSGFYLCAIRATGLTKRGEQFFGPGTRLTVL.